This T cell receptor (beta chain) originates from a study of shared clonotypes between healthy human individuals. The CDR3 spans 15 residues. The J segment lost 6 bases and the V segment lost 2 bases, leaving 8 bases of the junction unmatched. Looked up from germline, CDR1 is SGHNT and CDR2 is YYREEE (reference sequence). Produced via immunoSEQ multiplex PCR; TCRdb's table is partial and in-frame only. The data hold some 1,100,000 clones, with approximately 80% observed a single time. The clonotype originates from a man aged 18 to 29 in good health. Some clones in this sample may be carry-over from other donors' samples. Sequencing used memory CD4+ T cells from PBMCs. Subset in this sample: CD45RA-negative fraction. The chain couples TRBV5-4 to TRBJ2-5; 9 bases agree with TRBD1. CDR3 amino acids: CASSFSRTGVKTQYF. The CDR3 DNA reads as TGTGCCAGCAGCTTTTCGAGGACAGGGGTAAAGACCCAGTACTTC.